This T cell receptor (beta chain) was captured by sequencing in a study of blood T cell repertoires in COVID-19. Original processing notes: Amplification of reference gene primers provided the estimated nucleated cell counts. Repertoires were generated with immunoSEQ multiplex PCR, while TCRdb's copy carries only in-frame clones and drops some. V, J and clone size are taken as reported in that table, and D and trimming were inferred from the DNA itself. The table has about 180,000 clones, roughly nine tenths seen once. Germline assignment: CDR1 MNHEY and CDR2 SMNVEV (reference sequence). This CDR3 spans 15 amino acids. V lost 6 bases to trimming and J lost 0 bases, with 13 bases between them.

The specimen sequenced was peripheral blood. The clonotype originates from a woman aged 25 to 39 with active or convalescent COVID-19. V and J are TRBV27 and TRBJ2-3; D remains ambiguous. The CDR3 loop reads CASRPRLSSTDTQYF. The CDR3 DNA sequence: TGTGCCAGCAGACCGAGACTCTCTAGCACAGATACGCAGTATTTT.